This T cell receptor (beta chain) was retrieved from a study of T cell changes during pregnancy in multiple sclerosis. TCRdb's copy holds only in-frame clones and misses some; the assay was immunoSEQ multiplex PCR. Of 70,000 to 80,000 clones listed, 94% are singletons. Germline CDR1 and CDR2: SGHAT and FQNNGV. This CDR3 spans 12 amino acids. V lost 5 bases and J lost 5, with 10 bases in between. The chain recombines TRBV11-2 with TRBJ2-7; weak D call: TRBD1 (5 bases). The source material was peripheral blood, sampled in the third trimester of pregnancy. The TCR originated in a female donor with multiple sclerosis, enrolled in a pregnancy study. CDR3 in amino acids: CASSVGADEQYF. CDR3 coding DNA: TGTGCCAGCAGCGTAGGGGCAGACGAGCAGTACTTC. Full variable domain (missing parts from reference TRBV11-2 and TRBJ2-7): EAGVAQSPRYKIIEKRQSVAFWCNPISGHATLYWYQQILGQGPKLLIQFQNNGVVDDSQLPKDRFSAERLKGVDSTLKIQPAKLEDSAVYLCASSVGADEQYFGPGTRLTVT.